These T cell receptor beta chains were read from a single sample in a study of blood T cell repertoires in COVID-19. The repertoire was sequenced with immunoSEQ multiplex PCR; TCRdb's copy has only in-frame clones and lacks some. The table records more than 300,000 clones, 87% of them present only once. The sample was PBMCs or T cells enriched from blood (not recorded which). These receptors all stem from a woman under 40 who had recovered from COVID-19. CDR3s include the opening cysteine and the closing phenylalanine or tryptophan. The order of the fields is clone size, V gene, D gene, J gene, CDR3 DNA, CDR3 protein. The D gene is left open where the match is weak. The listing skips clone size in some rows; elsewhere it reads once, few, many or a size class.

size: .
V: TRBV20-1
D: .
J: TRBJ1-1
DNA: TGCAGTGCTAGTAGGGGGACGACCAATGAAGCTTTCTTT
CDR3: CSASRGTTNEAFF

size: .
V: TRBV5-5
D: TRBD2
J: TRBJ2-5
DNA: TGTGCCAGCAACCCACGGGAGGGGTTGGAGACCCAGTACTTC
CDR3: CASNPREGLETQYF

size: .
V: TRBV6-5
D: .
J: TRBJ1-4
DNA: TGTGCCAGCAGTTACGGGAGTTTTGCAACTAATGAAAAACTGTTTTTT
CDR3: CASSYGSFATNEKLFF

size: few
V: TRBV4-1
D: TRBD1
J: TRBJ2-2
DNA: TGCGCCAGCAGCCACGATCCTCGGGACAGGGCCCGCACCGGGGAGCTGTTTTTT
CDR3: CASSHDPRDRARTGELFF

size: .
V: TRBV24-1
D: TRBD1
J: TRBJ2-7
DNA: TGTGCCACCAGTGAGTCAGGGACAGGGGGCCGGTACTTC
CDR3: CATSESGTGGRYF

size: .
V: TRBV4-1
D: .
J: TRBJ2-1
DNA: TGCGCCAGCAGCCAAACCCGGGAGCCCGATTCAGGGCAGTTCTTC
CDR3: CASSQTREPDSGQFF

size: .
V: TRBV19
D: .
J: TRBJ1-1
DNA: TGTGCCAGTAGTTACGACAGGAACACTGAAGCTTTCTTT
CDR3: CASSYDRNTEAFF

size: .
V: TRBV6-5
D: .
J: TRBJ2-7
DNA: TGTGCCAGCAGTTACTCACCAGGGACCTACGAGCAGTACTTC
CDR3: CASSYSPGTYEQYF

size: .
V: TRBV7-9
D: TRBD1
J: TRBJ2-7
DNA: TGTGCCAGCAGCTTAGGACAGGGAGTGAACGAGCAGTACTTC
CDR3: CASSLGQGVNEQYF

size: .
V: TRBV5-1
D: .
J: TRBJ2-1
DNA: TGCGCCAGCAGCTTCGGGTCCCAGAGCGATGAGCAGTTCTTC
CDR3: CASSFGSQSDEQFF

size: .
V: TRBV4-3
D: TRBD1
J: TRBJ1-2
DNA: TGCGCCAGCAGCCAAGGGGGCGCGGGACAGGGAGCTGGCTACACCTTC
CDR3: CASSQGGAGQGAGYTF

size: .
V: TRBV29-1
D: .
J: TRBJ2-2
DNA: TGCAGCGTCCGAAAAACTAACACCGGGGAGCTGTTTTTT
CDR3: CSVRKTNTGELFF

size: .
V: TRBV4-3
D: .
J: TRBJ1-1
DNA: TGCGCCAGCAGCCAAGCATCCCGGGTTGGCACTGAAGCTTTCTTT
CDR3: CASSQASRVGTEAFF

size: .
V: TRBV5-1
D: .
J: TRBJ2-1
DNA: TGCGCCAGCAGCGGGGGGAGCATCCCCTACAATGAGCAGTTCTTC
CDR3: CASSGGSIPYNEQFF

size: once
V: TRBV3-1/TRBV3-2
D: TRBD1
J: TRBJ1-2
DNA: TGTGCCAGCAGCCAACGGACAGGGGTTAGGGTCGGCTACACCTTC
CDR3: CASSQRTGVRVGYTF

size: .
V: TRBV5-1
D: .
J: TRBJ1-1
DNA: TGCGCCAGCAGCTTGGTTACAGGGATGAACACTGAAGCTTTCTTT
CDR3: CASSLVTGMNTEAFF

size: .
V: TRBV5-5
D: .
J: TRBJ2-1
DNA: TGTGCCAGCAGCGTGGGACAATACAATGAGCAGTTCTTC
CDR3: CASSVGQYNEQFF

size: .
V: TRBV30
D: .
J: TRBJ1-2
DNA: TGTGCCTGGAGCCACAGGCGATATGGCTACACCTTC
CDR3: CAWSHRRYGYTF

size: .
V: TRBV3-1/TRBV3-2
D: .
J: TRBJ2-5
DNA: TGTGCCAGCAGCCAAGATATGGGGGGAGAGACCCAGTACTTC
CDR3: CASSQDMGGETQYF

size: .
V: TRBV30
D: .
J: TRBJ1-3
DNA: TGTGCCTGGACCCAGACGGGATCTGGAAACACCATATATTTT
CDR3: CAWTQTGSGNTIYF

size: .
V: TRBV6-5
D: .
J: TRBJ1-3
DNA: TGTGCCACCACAACAGGTTCTGGAAACACCATATATTTT
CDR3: CATTTGSGNTIYF

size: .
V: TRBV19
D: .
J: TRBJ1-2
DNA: TGTGCCAGTAGTAGGGGGCCCTACTATGGCTACACCTTC
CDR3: CASSRGPYYGYTF

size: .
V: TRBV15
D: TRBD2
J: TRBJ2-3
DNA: TGTGCCACCAGCAGAGATCTAGCGGAGAACACAGATACGCAGTATTTT
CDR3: CATSRDLAENTDTQYF

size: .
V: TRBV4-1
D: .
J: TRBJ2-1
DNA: TGCGCCAGCAGCTCAATTGAGGGTTCCGACAATGAGCAGTTCTTC
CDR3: CASSSIEGSDNEQFF

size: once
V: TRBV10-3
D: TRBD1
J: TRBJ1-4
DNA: TGTGCCACACAACAGGGGATTAATGAAAAACTGTTTTTT
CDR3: CATQQGINEKLFF

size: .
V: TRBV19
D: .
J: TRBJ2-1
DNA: TGTGCCAGTAGTATTGGAAGGGGCTCCTACAATGAGCAGTTCTTC
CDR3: CASSIGRGSYNEQFF

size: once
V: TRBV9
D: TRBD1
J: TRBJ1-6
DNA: TGTGCCAGCAGCCAGGGACAGAATTCACCCCTCCACTTT
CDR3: CASSQGQNSPLHF

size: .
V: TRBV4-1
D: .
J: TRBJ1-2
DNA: TGCGCCAGCAGCCCACAGGAAAACTATGGCTACACCTTC
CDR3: CASSPQENYGYTF

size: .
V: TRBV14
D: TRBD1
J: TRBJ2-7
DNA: TGTGCCAGCAGAAAACAGGGGGACAACTACGAGCAGTACTTC
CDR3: CASRKQGDNYEQYF

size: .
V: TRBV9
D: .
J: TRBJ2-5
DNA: TGTGCCAGCAGCGTAGTTGGAGACAGGAGCGAGACCCAGTACTTC
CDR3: CASSVVGDRSETQYF

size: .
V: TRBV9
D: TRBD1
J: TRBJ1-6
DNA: TGTGCCAGCGGCCCCTCAGACAGGGTATTCCCACCCCTCCACTTT
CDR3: CASGPSDRVFPPLHF